This T cell receptor (beta chain) appears in the sequencing data of a study of identical twins. Study-level results: Twins shared out-of-frame alpha sequences with excess low generation probability. Twin sharing of out-of-frame TCR alpha was underestimated by models in monozygotic pairs. The study based its conclusions on cross-sectional statistical analysis and did not follow the same donors.

TCRdb redid the calling of the 5' RACE reads with MiXCR, one entry per CDR3 protein. The sample yields approximately 530,000 distinct CDR3 sequences, about a fifth seen once. This clonotype was seen a handful of times. Its antigen is unknown. Germline assignment: CDR1 LGHDT and CDR2 YNNKEL (reference sequence). V lost 1 base to trimming and J lost 1 base, with 11 bases between them. CDR3 length equals 16 residues. This sample also belongs to another study, concerning yellow fever vaccine responses in identical twins.

Source material: CD4+ T cells sorted from blood. This chain uses TRBV3-1 with TRBJ2-1; perhaps TRBD1 as D (5 bases). This TCR derives from a woman under 30 in good health. CDR3 DNA: TGTGCCAGCAGCCAAGGACGGACAACATCCTACAATGAGCAGTTCTTC. Translation: CASSQGRTTSYNEQFF.